The 26 T cell receptor beta chains given below trace back to one sample, sequenced in a study of cytomegalovirus exposure and HLA in healthy donors (dated by TCRdb to about 2017). Receptor libraries were prepared by the immunoSEQ multiplex PCR assay. The multiplex PCR relied on a mix of 60 forward primers for TCR Vbeta segments and 13 reverse primers for TCR Jbeta segments. TCRdb limited this immuneACCESS table to in-frame rearrangements with V and J called. A share of clones is missing; checked studies link under half to unresolved V genes, and the rest is unexplained. In all, the sample holds more than 95,000 clones, and roughly 85% of those were seen once. 5% to 6.5% of the sample is held by the ten biggest clonotypes. The sequencing sample was made of PBMCs. The receptor source for this set is a man in his 60s in good health and CMV-seropositive.

On this clone: The conserved closing phenylalanine or tryptophan is absent in this CDR3, likely reflecting a read error. The V call is TRBV6-5, the J call TRBJ1-5; TRBD1 matches 10 bases. This CDR3 comprises 15 residues. V lost 6 bases and J lost 2; bases outside the gene matches: 4. CDR1 is MNHEY, CDR2 SVGAGI, per germline. The CDR3 bases are TGTGCCAGCAGCCACGGGACAGGGGGCAATCAGCCCCAGCATCTT. As protein: CASSHGTGGNQPQHL.

CDR3 residues: CASSSPDRVSTEAFF. CDR3 sequence (DNA): TGTGCCAGCAGTTCCCCCGACAGGGTAAGCACTGAAGCTTTCTTT. The rearrangement uses TRBV28 and TRBJ1-1; TRBD1 agrees at 7 bases. V lost 4 bases and J lost 4; bases outside the gene matches: 9. The CDR3 runs to 15 residues. Germline lookup yields CDR1 MDHEN and CDR2 SYDVKM. The full variable domain, in which reference TRBV28 and TRBJ1-1 provide the parts outside the CDR3, is DVKVTQSSRYLVKRTGEKVFLECVQDMDHENMFWYRQDPGLGLRLIYFSYDVKMKEKGDIPEGYSVSREKKERFSLILESASTNQTSMYLCASSSPDRVSTEAFFGQGTRLTVV.

This rearrangement joins TRBV7-2 to TRBJ2-5, with 11 bases lining up with TRBD2. J gave up 3 bases and V 4 bases, and 10 bases lay outside the gene matches. Germline V gene lookup returns CDR1 SGHTA and CDR2 FQGNSA. This CDR3 is built from 17 residues. The CDR3 sequence is CASSSLGVAGGEETQYF. For the CDR3, the DNA is TGTGCCAGCAGCTCCCTGGGGGTAGCGGGGGGGGAAGAGACCCAGTACTTC.

The CDR3 is CATRGQVEDTQYF. The CDR3 DNA is TGTGCCACTAGAGGGCAGGTGGAAGATACGCAGTATTTT. The chain has TRBV7-9 and TRBJ2-3, with D possibly matching TRBD2 (5 bases). Trimming removed 10 bases from V and 5 bases from J, with 16 bases in between. The CDR3 is 13 amino acids. CDR1 SEHNR and CDR2 FQNEAQ come from the germline V gene (reference sequence).

V usage is TRBV9 and J usage is TRBJ2-7, with no clear D. The V end lost 0 bases, the J end lost 5 bases, and 9 bases lay between the germline ends. Looked up from germline, CDR1 is SGDLS and CDR2 is YYNGEE. The CDR3 sequence is 13 residues long. The CDR3 nucleotides read TGTGCCAGCAGCGTAGACCTAACCCACGAGCAGTACTTC. It yields the protein CASSVDLTHEQYF.

This chain connects TRBV27 to TRBJ2-1, with TRBD2 matching over 9 bases. The CDR3 loop spans 15 amino acids. Germline V gives CDR1 MNHEY, CDR2 SMNVEV (reference sequence). The ends lost 2 bases at V and 7 bases at J; junction bases unmatched: 6. For the CDR3, the DNA is TGTGCCAGCAGTTTAATTGCTAGCGGGGTAAATGAGCAGTTCTTC. Protein product: CASSLIASGVNEQFF.

The V call is TRBV10-3, the J call TRBJ2-5, with 7 nucleotides matching TRBD2. The germline V gene has CDR1 ENHRY and CDR2 SYGVKD. Losses at the gene ends were 5 bases for V and 5 bases for J; bases not matched to a gene: 14. This CDR3 contains 16 residues. CDR3 nucleotide sequence: TGTGCCATCAGTCCTCTTTTGCTAGCGGACAAGGAGACCCAGTACTTC. Translation: CAISPLLLADKETQYF.

The chain carries TRBV7-3 and TRBJ2-5; 11 bases fit TRBD1. With V trimmed by 3 bases and J by 13 bases, 4 bases remained unmatched. CDR1 SGHTA and CDR2 FQGTGA come from the germline V gene. The CDR3 runs to 12 residues. CDR3 sequence reads: CASSLGQGVPYF. The CDR3 coding sequence is TGTGCCAGCAGCTTGGGACAGGGGGTTCCGTACTTC.

The V and J genes are TRBV5-4 and TRBJ1-3; TRBD1 agrees at 8 bases. Germline CDR1 is SGHNT and CDR2 is YYREEE (reference sequence). J was trimmed by 4 bases and V by 2 bases; bases with no gene match: 8. This CDR3 has 16 residues. The CDR3 here is CASSFDQGAGGNTIYF. CDR3 nucleotide sequence: TGTGCCAGCAGCTTTGACCAGGGGGCTGGAGGAAACACCATATATTTT.

The chain joins TRBV5-1 to TRBJ1-2; a weak D match, TRBD1 (5 bases). Germline CDR1 reads SGHRS; CDR2 reads YFSETQ. CDR3 length: 13 residues. V was shortened by 0 bases and J by 4 bases, with 7 bases between the two germline ends. CDR3 sequence (DNA): TGCGCCAGCAGCTTGGAAGGGGCCTATGGCTACACCTTC. This sequence encodes CASSLEGAYGYTF.

V gene TRBV18 combines with J gene TRBJ2-5; 8 nucleotides line up with TRBD1. Trimming at V came to 3 bases and at J to 5 bases, leaving 5 bases not matched to a gene. The CDR3 is 14 amino acids. CDR1 and CDR2 (germline): KGHSH, LQKENI. CDR3 amino acids: CASSPRTGGETQYF. The CDR3 region has the DNA TGTGCCAGCTCACCGCGAACAGGGGGGGAGACCCAGTACTTC.

The chain employs TRBV4-1 and TRBJ2-7; perhaps TRBD2 as D (5 bases). V was shortened by 2 bases and J by 5 bases, with 10 bases between the two germline ends. Germline-derived CDR1 and CDR2 are MGHRA and YSYEKL. The CDR3 is 13 residues long. The CDR3 coding sequence is TGCGCCAGCAGCCAACTAGCTCCCGACGAGCAGTACTTC. Encoded protein: CASSQLAPDEQYF.

The chain uses TRBV29-1 and TRBJ2-1, with D possibly matching TRBD2 (5 bases). The CDR3 spans 11 residues. Germline V gene sequence: CDR1 SQVTM, CDR2 ANQGSEA. The ends were cut back, 7 bases at V and 9 bases at J, with 13 bases in the middle. As DNA, the CDR3 is TGCAGCGCGCATACCCGGGGTGAGCAGTTCTTC. This sequence encodes CSAHTRGEQFF.

The chain combines TRBV6-4 with TRBJ1-5; the match to TRBD1 covers 7 bases. There are 13 residues in the CDR3. Germline V CDR1 and CDR2: MRHNA, SNTAGT. The V and J ends lost 2 bases and 6 bases, in that order; junction bases with no gene match: 1. The CDR3 reads CASSDQGGQPQHF. DNA for the CDR3: TGTGCCAGCAGTGACCAGGGGGGTCAGCCCCAGCATTTT.

This chain joins TRBV11-2 and TRBJ2-7, with a tentative D call TRBD1 (5 bases). The CDR3 length is 13 residues. V gave up 1 base and J gave up 1 base, with 5 bases separating them. Germline V gives CDR1 SGHAT, CDR2 FQNNGV. Here the CDR3 reads CASSLGQSYEQYF. As DNA, the CDR3 is TGTGCCAGCAGCTTAGGACAGTCCTACGAGCAGTACTTC. Filled out from reference TRBV11-2 and TRBJ2-7, the complete variable domain reads EAGVAQSPRYKIIEKRQSVAFWCNPISGHATLYWYQQILGQGPKLLIQFQNNGVVDDSQLPKDRFSAERLKGVDSTLKIQPAKLEDSAVYLCASSLGQSYEQYFGPGTRLTVT.

This clone was observed a few times. The CDR3 loop is CASSQGGGPLGETQYF. In DNA form, the CDR3 reads TGTGCCAGCAGTCAAGGGGGGGGGCCCTTGGGGGAGACCCAGTACTTC. The V gene is TRBV2, the J gene TRBJ2-5; possibly TRBD2 for D (7 bases). Per germline, CDR1 SNHLY and CDR2 FYNNEI. The CDR3 sequence is 16 residues long. Trimming stripped 5 bases from V and 5 bases from J, with 21 bases between. The full variable domain, its missing parts supplied by reference TRBV2 and TRBJ2-5, is EPEVTQTPSHQVTQMGQEVILRCVPISNHLYFYWYRQILGQKVEFLVSFYNNEISEKSEIFDDQFSVERPDGSNFTLKIRSTKLEDSAMYFCASSQGGGPLGETQYFGPGTRLLVL.

The V gene is TRBV18, the J gene TRBJ1-2, with D possibly TRBD1 on 6 matching bases. The ends were cut back, 4 bases at V and 4 bases at J, with 13 bases in the middle. Germline loops: CDR1 KGHSH, CDR2 LQKENI. The CDR3 has 14 residues. CDR3 nucleotides: TGTGCCAGCTCACTTAGACAGGACCCCTATGGCTACACCTTC. It translates to CASSLRQDPYGYTF. The complete variable domain, with remaining parts taken from reference TRBV18 and TRBJ1-2, reads NAGVMQNPRHLVRRRGQEARLRCSPMKGHSHVYWYRQLPEEGLKFMVYLQKENIIDESGMPKERFSAEFPKEGPSILRIQQVVRGDSAAYFCASSLRQDPYGYTFGSGTRLTVV.

The J gene is TRBJ1-4, the V gene TRBV6-1; D possibly corresponds to TRBD1 (5 bases). Germline V CDR1 and CDR2: MNHNS, SASEGT. Trimming took off 6 bases at V and 0 bases at J, with 8 bases between the two ends. The CDR3 runs 14 residues. The CDR3 here is CASRGTTTNEKLFF. The CDR3 region has the DNA TGTGCCAGCAGGGGGACTACAACTAATGAAAAACTGTTTTTT.

The chain couples TRBV6-5 to TRBJ2-5; TRBD1 aligns across 7 bases. The better agreement between TRBJ2-7 and the DNA end casts doubt on the J call. Germline CDR1 MNHEY, CDR2 SVGAGI. The CDR3 sequence is 14 residues long. CDR3 bases: TGTGCCAGCAGTTACCCGGACAGGCCCTACGAGCAGTACTTC. Residues: CASSYPDRPYEQYF.

CDR3 residues: CASRTGEDTQYF. Written as DNA, the CDR3 is TGTGCCAGCCGGACAGGGGAAGATACGCAGTATTTT. V is TRBV18 and J is TRBJ2-3; 9 bases match TRBD1. The V gene's germline CDR1 is KGHSH and CDR2 LQKENI. This CDR3 contains 12 residues. With 8 bases clipped from V and 5 bases from J, the junction kept 2 bases outside the gene matches.

The chain recombines TRBV6-5 with TRBJ1-2; the match to TRBD1 covers 7 bases. CDR3 length: 14 amino acids. Unmatched junction bases numbered 3, after V lost 0 bases and J lost 5 bases. Germline lookup yields CDR1 MNHEY and CDR2 SVGAGI. In DNA, the CDR3 is TGTGCCAGCAGTTACTCAGACAGGGAGTATGGCTACACCTTC. Encoded protein: CASSYSDREYGYTF.

In this sample, this clone turned up once. The genes are TRBV7-3 and TRBJ1-2; TRBD1 is a possible D gene (5 bases). Germline CDR1 reads SGHTA; CDR2 reads FQGTGA. This CDR3 is built from 11 residues. The V end was cut by 6 bases, the J end by 12 bases, with 14 bases between. CDR3 protein: CASSQDISNTF. DNA of the CDR3: TGTGCCAGCAGTCAGGACATTAGCAACACCTTC.

This rearrangement joins TRBV19 to TRBJ1-1; D may be TRBD1 (5 bases). Trimming pared 1 base from V and 5 bases from J, leaving 26 bases between. This CDR3 is built from 19 residues. The germline V gene has CDR1 LNHDA and CDR2 SQIVND (reference sequence). As DNA, the CDR3 is TGTGCCAGTAGTATAGGGAGTAGGGGCCACGCCGGGGGGTGGACTGAAGCTTTCTTT. Its protein product is CASSIGSRGHAGGWTEAFF.

The chain carries TRBV11-2 and TRBJ1-1; possibly TRBD1 for D (6 bases). This CDR3 has 15 amino acids. The V and J ends lost 5 bases and 1 base respectively, with 14 bases between them. CDR1 and CDR2 from the germline V gene are SGHAT and FQNNGV. CDR3 protein: CASSLSDRKNTEAFF. CDR3 DNA: TGTGCCAGCAGCCTATCGGACAGAAAGAACACTGAAGCTTTCTTT.

This clone occurred a few times. The chain is built from TRBV5-1 and TRBJ1-4; tentatively, D is TRBD1 (5 bases). The CDR3 has 12 residues. The V and J ends lost 4 bases and 5 bases respectively, with 6 bases between them. Looked up from germline, CDR1 is SGHRS and CDR2 is YFSETQ. The CDR3 DNA sequence: TGCGCCAGCAGCCCAGGGAATGAAAAACTGTTTTTT. Residues: CASSPGNEKLFF.

This clone was counted only a few times. J is TRBJ2-2 and V is TRBV6-5; D ambiguous. CDR3 size: 16 residues. V dropped 2 bases and J dropped 0 bases, with 10 bases sitting between them. Looked up from germline, CDR1 is MNHEY and CDR2 is SVGAGI. The CDR3 nucleotides are TGTGCCAGCAGTTACCTACTCTTTTCGAACACCGGGGAGCTGTTTTTT. It is translated as CASSYLLFSNTGELFF.